The 17 T cell receptor beta chains presented below share a single source sample, sequenced in a study of beta chain features in type 1 diabetes. The isolated RNA, all of it, was reverse transcribed, so expressed TCRB transcripts were what got sequenced. TCRdb keeps only in-frame clones here, not all; method: immunoSEQ multiplex PCR. The sample contains about 220,000 clones, approximately 11% of which appear only once. Sequencing was done on a sample of central memory CD4+ T cells from blood. Receptor source: a man aged 18 to 30 in good health.

The V and J genes are TRBV4-1 and TRBJ1-3, with 9 bases identical to TRBD1. This CDR3 has 14 amino acids. CDR1 MGHRA and CDR2 YSYEKL come from the germline V gene. V lost 8 bases and J lost 7; bases outside the gene matches: 9. The CDR3 spells CASRPGTGRNTIYF. The CDR3 nucleotides read TGCGCCAGCCGCCCCGGGACAGGGAGGAACACCATATATTTT.

The chain couples TRBV6-1 to TRBJ1-5; TRBD1 matches 8 bases. V lost 4 bases and J lost 3; bases outside the gene matches: 5. The CDR3 contains 15 residues. Germline lookup yields CDR1 MNHNS and CDR2 SASEGT. The CDR3 protein is CASSGIRGLNQPQHF. CDR3 sequence (DNA): TGTGCCAGCAGTGGGATCAGGGGGCTCAATCAGCCCCAGCATTTT.

The V and J genes are TRBV5-1 and TRBJ2-3, with 8 nucleotides matching TRBD2. Germline-derived CDR1 and CDR2 are SGHRS and YFSETQ. With V trimmed by 4 bases and J by 6 bases, 10 bases remained unmatched. This CDR3 is 15 amino acids long. The CDR3 DNA is TGCGCCAGCAGCAAGGAAGCGGGAGATTGGGATACGCAGTATTTT. Encoded protein: CASSKEAGDWDTQYF.

The rearrangement uses TRBV30 and TRBJ1-1, with D maybe TRBD1 (5 bases). V lost 2 bases and J 5 bases, leaving 15 bases between the germline ends. Germline CDR1 is GTSNPN and CDR2 is SVGIG (reference sequence). CDR3 size: 14 residues. CDR3 sequence: CAWSLQVSRTEAFF. The CDR3 DNA reads TGTGCCTGGAGTCTACAGGTGTCACGGACTGAAGCTTTCTTT.

This clone was picked up a small number of times. Since a far larger clone is one base different, this is likely a read error. The chain joins TRBV7-2 to TRBJ2-3; maybe TRBD2 (6 bases). This CDR3 spans 16 amino acids. V was pared by 5 bases and J by 1 base, with 16 bases between. Germline values: CDR1 SGHTA, CDR2 FQGNSA. The CDR3 sequence is CASSAGSGTRTDTQYF. The CDR3 DNA reads as TGTGCCAGCAGCGCTGGGTCCGGGACTCGCACAGATACGCAGTATTTT.

The chain employs TRBV18 and TRBJ2-1; D not resolved. CDR1 is KGHSH, CDR2 LQKENI, per germline. This CDR3 comprises 13 residues. Trimming left V 1 base short and J 8 bases short, with 9 bases between. The DNA for the CDR3 is TGTGCCAGCTCACCACAAGGGCTCCATGAGCAGTTCTTC. It translates to CASSPQGLHEQFF.

V and J are TRBV7-9 and TRBJ2-5, with a tentative D call TRBD2 (6 bases). Trimming removed 11 bases at V and 5 bases at J, with 21 bases between. The CDR3 has 14 amino acids. Germline assignment: CDR1 SEHNR and CDR2 FQNEAQ (reference sequence). The CDR3: CACGAGPTGETQYF. The CDR3 nucleotides read TGTGCCTGCGGGGCGGGTCCAACGGGGGAGACCCAGTACTTC.

J is TRBJ2-5 and V is TRBV7-9; D remains unclear. Germline V gives CDR1 SEHNR, CDR2 FQNEAQ (reference sequence). The CDR3 contains 13 residues. V was shortened by 1 base and J by 3 bases, with 6 bases between the two germline ends. The DNA for the CDR3 is TGTGCCAGCAGCTTAGATTTAGAAGAGACCCAGTACTTC. Translation: CASSLDLEETQYF.

V usage is TRBV2 and J usage is TRBJ2-7, with TRBD1 identical over 9 bases. CDR3 size: 15 residues. With V trimmed by 0 bases and J by 5 bases, 5 bases remained unmatched. In germline, CDR1 is SNHLY, CDR2 FYNNEI. The CDR3 protein is CASSEAWDRVDEQYF. Written as DNA, the CDR3 is TGTGCCAGCAGTGAAGCTTGGGACAGGGTGGACGAGCAGTACTTC.

A word on this clone: This may be a read error: a much more frequent sequence differs by one nucleotide. This sequence joins TRBV7-3 and TRBJ2-1; D not resolved. V was cut by 4 bases and J by 9 bases, with 7 bases left in between. CDR3 length equals 11 residues. CDR1 and CDR2 from the germline V gene are SGHTA and FQGTGA. The CDR3 sequence: CASSSGSEQFF. The CDR3 nucleotides are TGTGCCAGCAGCTCCGGCAGTGAGCAGTTCTTC.

This clone was recorded a few times. The gene calls are TRBV15 and TRBJ2-3, with D maybe TRBD2 (6 bases). The CDR3 sequence is 16 residues long. Germline-derived CDR1 and CDR2 are LNHNV and YYDKDF (reference sequence). Trimming pared 6 bases from V and 4 bases from J, leaving 20 bases between. The CDR3 here is CATSLGRDTRADTQYF. CDR3 sequence (DNA): TGTGCCACCAGTCTTGGGCGGGATACCAGAGCAGATACGCAGTATTTT.

The chain joins TRBV18 to TRBJ2-5; 8 bases match TRBD2. The CDR3 length is 14 residues. Unmatched junction bases numbered 5, after V lost 4 bases and J lost 4 bases. The germline gives CDR1 KGHSH, CDR2 LQKENI. This CDR3 reads CASSREAGGETQYF. CDR3 nucleotide sequence: TGTGCCAGCTCACGAGAGGCGGGAGGAGAGACCCAGTACTTC. The whole variable domain, remainder taken from reference TRBV18 and TRBJ2-5, is NAGVMQNPRHLVRRRGQEARLRCSPMKGHSHVYWYRQLPEEGLKFMVYLQKENIIDESGMPKERFSAEFPKEGPSILRIQQVVRGDSAAYFCASSREAGGETQYFGPGTRLLVL.

This clone turned up a few times. This chain uses TRBV9 with TRBJ1-3; D call uncertain. CDR3 length: 14 residues. V lost 0 bases and J lost 2, with 6 bases in between. CDR1 and CDR2 from the germline V gene are SGDLS and YYNGEE. CDR3 amino acids: CASSVGQPGNTIYF. CDR3 nucleotides: TGTGCCAGCAGCGTAGGGCAGCCTGGAAACACCATATATTTT.

This clone was observed a few times. The genes are TRBV14 and TRBJ2-5, with D perhaps matching TRBD2 (5 bases). Germline assignment: CDR1 SGHDN and CDR2 FVKESK. The V and J ends lost 4 bases and 2 bases respectively, with 14 bases between them. The CDR3 consists of 15 residues. In DNA, the CDR3 is TGTGCCAGCAGCCCCCTAGGGAGCGGACAAGAGACCCAGTACTTC. Translating gives CASSPLGSGQETQYF.

This clone occurred many times. The chain uses TRBV30 and TRBJ2-3, with 10 bases fitting TRBD1. Germline assignment: CDR1 GTSNPN and CDR2 SVGIG (reference sequence). Germline trimming cut 8 bases from V and 0 bases from J; bases unmatched to any gene: 8. The CDR3 runs to 15 residues. CDR3 coding DNA: TGTGCCGGGGACAGGGGACCCACTAGCACAGATACGCAGTATTTT. It translates to CAGDRGPTSTDTQYF.

This sequence joins TRBV2 and TRBJ1-1; D is ambiguous. This CDR3 has 13 residues. Per the germline V gene, CDR1 is SNHLY and CDR2 is FYNNEI. Trimming took off 6 bases at V and 0 bases at J, with 8 bases between the two ends. The CDR3 region is CASSQLMNTEAFF. CDR3 bases: TGTGCCAGCAGCCAGCTCATGAACACTGAAGCTTTCTTT.

The V call is TRBV28, the J call TRBJ2-5, with 8 bases aligning to TRBD1. This CDR3 is 15 amino acids long. V shed 0 bases, J shed 5 bases, and the junction held 5 bases outside the gene matches. Germline CDR1 MDHEN, CDR2 SYDVKM. Here the CDR3 DNA reads TGTGCCAGCAGTTTATGGACCGGACAGGGTGAGACCCAGTACTTC. It is translated as CASSLWTGQGETQYF.